These T cell receptor beta chains were read from a single sample in a study of blood T cell repertoires in COVID-19. The table came from immunoSEQ multiplex PCR; TCRdb's copy has only in-frame clones and leaves some out. The sample gives around 400,000 clones, roughly 90% of which show up once; approximately 1.5% is in the top ten. Sequencing was done on a sample of PBMCs or T cells enriched from blood (not recorded which). The receptors were sampled from a woman in her late teens or twenties who had been exposed to COVID-19. The CDR3 runs from the conserved cysteine through the conserved F or W. A D gene is named only where the DNA matches it firmly. Rows may omit the clone size; those that give it use once, few, many or a size class.

d_gene: NA
abundance: NA
j_gene: TRBJ2-7
v_gene: TRBV6-5
CDR3aa: CASSQPGGLGQYF
CDR3nt: TGTGCCAGCAGTCAACCAGGGGGGTTGGGGCAGTACTTC

d_gene: NA
abundance: NA
j_gene: TRBJ2-5
v_gene: TRBV5-6
CDR3aa: CASSLGRRETQYF
CDR3nt: TGTGCCAGCAGCTTAGGTAGGCGGGAGACCCAGTACTTC

d_gene: TRBD1
abundance: once
j_gene: TRBJ1-3
v_gene: TRBV27
CDR3aa: CASSSTGGTGNTIYF
CDR3nt: TGTGCCAGCAGTTCGACAGGGGGGACTGGAAACACCATATATTTT

d_gene: NA
abundance: NA
j_gene: TRBJ2-7
v_gene: TRBV5-8
CDR3aa: CASSLGRTKNEQYF
CDR3nt: TGTGCCAGCAGCTTGGGTAGGACAAAGAACGAGCAGTACTTC

d_gene: TRBD2
abundance: NA
j_gene: TRBJ2-7
v_gene: TRBV11-3
CDR3aa: CASSPGLAGFHEQYF
CDR3nt: TGTGCCAGCAGCCCGGGACTAGCGGGGTTCCACGAGCAGTACTTC

d_gene: TRBD1
abundance: NA
j_gene: TRBJ1-5
v_gene: TRBV11-2
CDR3aa: CASSRDRGQPQHF
CDR3nt: TGTGCCAGCAGCAGGGACAGGGGACAGCCCCAGCATTTT

d_gene: TRBD1
abundance: once
j_gene: TRBJ1-4
v_gene: TRBV28
CDR3aa: CASSSPAGGQGEKLFF
CDR3nt: TGTGCCAGCAGTTCTCCCGCCGGAGGACAGGGGGAAAAACTGTTTTTT

d_gene: NA
abundance: NA
j_gene: TRBJ2-7
v_gene: TRBV19
CDR3aa: CASSRQASAYEQYF
CDR3nt: TGTGCCAGTAGTAGGCAGGCGTCCGCTTACGAGCAGTACTTC

d_gene: NA
abundance: NA
j_gene: TRBJ2-7
v_gene: TRBV19
CDR3aa: CASKEDQEVAEQYF
CDR3nt: TGTGCCAGTAAGGAGGATCAGGAGGTCGCCGAGCAGTACTTC

d_gene: TRBD1
abundance: NA
j_gene: TRBJ2-7
v_gene: TRBV5-1
CDR3aa: CASSADRGPYEQYF
CDR3nt: TGCGCCAGCAGCGCGGACAGGGGGCCCTACGAGCAGTACTTC

d_gene: TRBD1
abundance: NA
j_gene: TRBJ1-1
v_gene: TRBV28
CDR3aa: CASSLLQGASEAFF
CDR3nt: TGTGCCAGCAGTTTATTACAGGGGGCCTCGGAAGCTTTCTTT

d_gene: NA
abundance: NA
j_gene: TRBJ1-4
v_gene: TRBV28
CDR3aa: CASIAGLSNEKLFF
CDR3nt: TGTGCCAGCATAGCGGGCCTTTCTAATGAAAAACTGTTTTTT

d_gene: NA
abundance: NA
j_gene: TRBJ2-1
v_gene: TRBV7-3
CDR3aa: CASSGLEKSSVNEQFF
CDR3nt: TGTGCCAGCTCGGGACTCGAAAAATCCTCGGTCAATGAGCAGTTCTTC

d_gene: TRBD1
abundance: NA
j_gene: TRBJ1-6
v_gene: TRBV28
CDR3aa: CASSPVGTASYNSPLHF
CDR3nt: TGTGCCAGCAGCCCAGTGGGGACAGCCTCCTATAATTCACCCCTCCACTTT

d_gene: TRBD1
abundance: NA
j_gene: TRBJ1-2
v_gene: TRBV18
CDR3aa: CASSPGQGAEYGYTF
CDR3nt: TGTGCCAGCTCACCAGGACAGGGGGCAGAATATGGCTACACCTTC

d_gene: TRBD1
abundance: NA
j_gene: TRBJ1-2
v_gene: TRBV12-3/TRBV12-4
CDR3aa: CASSFRQGDGYTF
CDR3nt: TGTGCCAGCAGTTTCCGACAGGGGGATGGCTACACCTTC

d_gene: TRBD1
abundance: once
j_gene: TRBJ1-1
v_gene: TRBV7-8
CDR3aa: CASSLGQAGTEAFF
CDR3nt: TGTGCCAGCAGCCTAGGACAGGCCGGGACTGAAGCTTTCTTT

d_gene: NA
abundance: NA
j_gene: TRBJ2-7
v_gene: TRBV27
CDR3aa: CASWASRYEQYF
CDR3nt: TGTGCCAGCTGGGCTTCCCGCTACGAGCAGTACTTC

d_gene: NA
abundance: NA
j_gene: TRBJ2-3
v_gene: TRBV16
CDR3aa: CASSQRLEFGTDTQYF
CDR3nt: TGTGCCAGCAGCCAACGTCTTGAGTTTGGCACAGATACGCAGTATTTT

d_gene: TRBD1
abundance: NA
j_gene: TRBJ1-4
v_gene: TRBV6-5
CDR3aa: CASSLDRGREKLFF
CDR3nt: TGTGCCAGCAGCCTGGACAGGGGGCGGGAAAAACTGTTTTTT

d_gene: TRBD2
abundance: NA
j_gene: TRBJ2-3
v_gene: TRBV27
CDR3aa: CASSRLAGTDTQYF
CDR3nt: TGTGCCAGCAGTAGACTAGCGGGCACAGATACGCAGTATTTT

d_gene: TRBD2
abundance: once
j_gene: TRBJ2-7
v_gene: TRBV27
CDR3aa: CASSSGGISYEQYF
CDR3nt: TGTGCCAGCAGTTCGGGGGGGATCTCCTACGAGCAGTACTTC

d_gene: TRBD2
abundance: few
j_gene: TRBJ2-2
v_gene: TRBV10-3
CDR3aa: CAISRGTGLAGANTGELFF
CDR3nt: TGTGCCATCAGTCGAGGAACGGGACTAGCGGGGGCCAACACCGGGGAGCTGTTTTTT

d_gene: TRBD1
abundance: NA
j_gene: TRBJ1-1
v_gene: TRBV6-2/TRBV6-3
CDR3aa: CASSRWTGPNTEAFF
CDR3nt: TGTGCCAGCAGTAGATGGACAGGACCGAACACTGAAGCTTTCTTT

d_gene: TRBD1
abundance: few
j_gene: TRBJ2-2
v_gene: TRBV28
CDR3aa: CASSSPYPDRKSTGELFF
CDR3nt: TGTGCCAGCAGTTCCCCTTACCCGGACAGGAAAAGCACCGGGGAGCTGTTTTTT

d_gene: TRBD1
abundance: NA
j_gene: TRBJ1-5
v_gene: TRBV3-1/TRBV3-2
CDR3aa: CASSPRGTEQNQPQHF
CDR3nt: TGTGCCAGCAGCCCCCGGGGGACAGAACAAAATCAGCCCCAGCATTTT

d_gene: NA
abundance: NA
j_gene: TRBJ2-5
v_gene: TRBV4-3
CDR3aa: CASSLFRDKETQYF
CDR3nt: TGCGCCAGCAGCCTGTTTAGGGACAAAGAGACCCAGTACTTC

d_gene: TRBD1
abundance: NA
j_gene: TRBJ1-5
v_gene: TRBV7-6
CDR3aa: CASSLYPGQERGPQHF
CDR3nt: TGTGCCAGCAGCTTATATCCGGGACAGGAGAGGGGGCCCCAGCATTTT

d_gene: NA
abundance: NA
j_gene: TRBJ2-1
v_gene: TRBV10-1
CDR3aa: CASSDPGVGGGEQFF
CDR3nt: TGCGCCAGCAGTGACCCAGGGGTAGGGGGGGGTGAGCAGTTCTTC

d_gene: NA
abundance: once
j_gene: TRBJ2-2
v_gene: TRBV7-2
CDR3aa: CASSQDKARVGELFF
CDR3nt: TGTGCCAGCAGCCAGGACAAGGCTCGGGTCGGGGAGCTGTTTTTT

d_gene: NA
abundance: NA
j_gene: TRBJ1-1
v_gene: TRBV7-9
CDR3aa: CASSLGGSPEAFF
CDR3nt: TGTGCCAGCAGCTTAGGAGGGTCCCCTGAAGCTTTCTTT

d_gene: NA
abundance: NA
j_gene: TRBJ2-3
v_gene: TRBV27
CDR3aa: CASSSRGAGTDTQYF
CDR3nt: TGTGCCAGCAGTTCAAGAGGAGCGGGCACAGATACGCAGTATTTT

d_gene: NA
abundance: NA
j_gene: TRBJ1-5
v_gene: TRBV4-1
CDR3aa: CASSHPGQPWLQHF
CDR3nt: TGCGCCAGCAGCCACCCCGGACAGCCCTGGCTCCAGCATTTT

d_gene: NA
abundance: NA
j_gene: TRBJ2-1
v_gene: TRBV10-3
CDR3aa: CAISESGGIRFF
CDR3nt: TGTGCCATCAGTGAGTCTGGGGGGATTCGGTTCTTC

d_gene: NA
abundance: NA
j_gene: TRBJ1-2
v_gene: TRBV12-3/TRBV12-4
CDR3aa: CASSFGGGYTF
CDR3nt: TGTGCCAGCAGTTTCGGGGGTGGCTACACCTTC

d_gene: NA
abundance: NA
j_gene: TRBJ2-2
v_gene: TRBV20-1
CDR3aa: CSAIDGLSGELFF
CDR3nt: TGCAGTGCTATTGACGGACTATCCGGGGAGCTGTTTTTT

d_gene: TRBD2
abundance: once
j_gene: TRBJ2-2
v_gene: TRBV5-1
CDR3aa: CASSLLAGGPDTGELFF
CDR3nt: TGCGCCAGCAGCTTACTAGCGGGGGGGCCTGACACCGGGGAGCTGTTTTTT

d_gene: TRBD1
abundance: NA
j_gene: TRBJ2-5
v_gene: TRBV7-2
CDR3aa: CASSPRTGFQYF
CDR3nt: TGTGCCAGCAGCCCCCGGACAGGGTTTCAGTACTTC

d_gene: TRBD2
abundance: NA
j_gene: TRBJ2-3
v_gene: TRBV18
CDR3aa: CASSPLTRLAGSTDTQYF
CDR3nt: TGTGCCAGCTCACCTTTAACTCGACTAGCGGGTAGCACAGATACGCAGTATTTT

d_gene: TRBD2
abundance: NA
j_gene: TRBJ2-2
v_gene: TRBV7-6
CDR3aa: CASSLRLGAGGLTGELFF
CDR3nt: TGTGCCAGCAGCTTACGCCTAGGGGCGGGAGGGCTCACCGGGGAGCTGTTTTTT

d_gene: TRBD1
abundance: few
j_gene: TRBJ1-2
v_gene: TRBV6-5
CDR3aa: CASSRTGTDNYGYTF
CDR3nt: TGTGCCAGCAGTCGCACCGGGACAGACAACTATGGCTACACCTTC

d_gene: TRBD2
abundance: once
j_gene: TRBJ2-5
v_gene: TRBV7-2
CDR3aa: CASSPLAGLLGTQYF
CDR3nt: TGTGCCAGCAGCCCGCTAGCGGGGCTCCTCGGGACCCAGTACTTC

d_gene: TRBD1
abundance: NA
j_gene: TRBJ2-5
v_gene: TRBV6-5
CDR3aa: CASSLQGSETQYF
CDR3nt: TGTGCCAGCAGCCTACAGGGGAGCGAGACCCAGTACTTC